The sequence of this TCR beta chain was determined in a study of cytomegalovirus exposure and HLA in healthy donors. Study observations and caveats: The study carried out a later analysis of TCR beta sequences. It associated some 15,000 of them with specific HLA alleles at a false discovery rate of 0.05.

PCR involved 60 Vbeta and 13 Jbeta primers. Clones were sequenced by immunoSEQ multiplex PCR, and TCRdb holds only the in-frame ones, with some missing. The sample includes about 200,000 clones, roughly 80% of them seen just once. A word on this clone: The target antigen is unknown.

V lost 2 bases and J lost 5; bases outside the gene matches: 7. Germline CDR1 is LNHNV and CDR2 is YYDKDF (reference sequence). CDR3 length: 16 residues. This sequence was found in a girl aged 2 to 9 in good health and CMV-seronegative. The V and J genes are TRBV15 and TRBJ1-5, with 9 bases matching TRBD1. Sequenced: PBMCs. CDR3 amino acids: CATSRLQGALDQPQHF. In nucleotides, the CDR3 is TGTGCCACCAGCAGATTACAGGGGGCCTTAGATCAGCCCCAGCATTTT.